The TCR beta chain described here comes from a study of blood T cell repertoires in COVID-19. After removal of 4 bases from V and 6 bases from J, the junction contained 5 bases not matched to a gene. This CDR3 is built from 14 residues. The germline V gene has CDR1 LGHDT and CDR2 YNNKEL (reference sequence). TCRdb's table, derived via immunoSEQ multiplex PCR, lists solely in-frame clones and lacks some. This sample has about 220,000 clones; 80% occur once, and the top ten carry 7.2%. This chain links TRBV3-1 (or the pseudogene TRBV3-2) with TRBJ2-1; 8 nucleotides agree with TRBD2. The sequenced sample consisted of peripheral blood. This receptor was identified in an older woman with acute or convalescent COVID-19. CDR3 protein: CASSPGLEVNEQFF. The CDR3 DNA sequence: TGTGCCAGCAGCCCGGGACTAGAGGTCAATGAGCAGTTCTTC.